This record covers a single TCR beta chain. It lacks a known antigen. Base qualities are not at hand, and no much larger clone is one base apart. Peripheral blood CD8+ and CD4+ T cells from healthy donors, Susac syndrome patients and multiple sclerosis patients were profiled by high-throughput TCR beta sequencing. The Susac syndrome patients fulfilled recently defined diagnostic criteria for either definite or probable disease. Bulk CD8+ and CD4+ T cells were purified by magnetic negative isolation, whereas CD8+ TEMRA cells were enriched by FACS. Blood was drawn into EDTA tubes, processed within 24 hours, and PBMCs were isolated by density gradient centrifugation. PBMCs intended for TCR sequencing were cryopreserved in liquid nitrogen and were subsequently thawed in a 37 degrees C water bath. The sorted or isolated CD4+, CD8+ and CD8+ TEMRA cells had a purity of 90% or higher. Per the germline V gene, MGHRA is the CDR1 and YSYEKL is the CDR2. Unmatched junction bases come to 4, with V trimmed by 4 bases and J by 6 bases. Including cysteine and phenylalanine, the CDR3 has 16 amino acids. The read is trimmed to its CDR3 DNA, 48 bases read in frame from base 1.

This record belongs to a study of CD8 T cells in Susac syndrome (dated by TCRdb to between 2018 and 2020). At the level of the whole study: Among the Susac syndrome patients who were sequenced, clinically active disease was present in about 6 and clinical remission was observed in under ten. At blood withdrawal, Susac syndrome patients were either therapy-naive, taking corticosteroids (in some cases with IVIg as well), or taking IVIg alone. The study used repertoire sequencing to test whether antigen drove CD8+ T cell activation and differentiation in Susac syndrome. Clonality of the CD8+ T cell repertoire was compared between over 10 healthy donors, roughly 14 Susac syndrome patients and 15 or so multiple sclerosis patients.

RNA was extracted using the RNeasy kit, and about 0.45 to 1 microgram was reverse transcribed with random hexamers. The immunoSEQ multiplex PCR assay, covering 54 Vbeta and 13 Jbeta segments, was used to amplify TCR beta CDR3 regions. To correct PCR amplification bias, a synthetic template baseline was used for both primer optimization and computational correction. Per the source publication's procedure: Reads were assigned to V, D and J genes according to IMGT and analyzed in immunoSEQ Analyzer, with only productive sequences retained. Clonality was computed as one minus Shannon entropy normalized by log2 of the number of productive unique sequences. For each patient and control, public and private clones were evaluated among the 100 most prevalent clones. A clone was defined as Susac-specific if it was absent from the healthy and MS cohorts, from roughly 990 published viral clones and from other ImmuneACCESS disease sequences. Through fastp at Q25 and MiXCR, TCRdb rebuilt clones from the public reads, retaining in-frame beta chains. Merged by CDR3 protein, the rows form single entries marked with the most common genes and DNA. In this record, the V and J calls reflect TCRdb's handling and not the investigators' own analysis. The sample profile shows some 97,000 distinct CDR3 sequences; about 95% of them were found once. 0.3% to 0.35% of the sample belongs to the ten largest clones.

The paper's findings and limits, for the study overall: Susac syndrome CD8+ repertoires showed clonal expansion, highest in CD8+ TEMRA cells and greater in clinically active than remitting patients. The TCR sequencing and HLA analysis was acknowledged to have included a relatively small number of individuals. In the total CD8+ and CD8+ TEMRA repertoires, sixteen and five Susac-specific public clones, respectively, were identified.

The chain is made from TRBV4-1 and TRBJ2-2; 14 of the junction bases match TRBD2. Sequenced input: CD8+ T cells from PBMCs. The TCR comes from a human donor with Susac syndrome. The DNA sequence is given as TGCGCCAGCAGCCGCCGGACTAGCGGGGGGCCCGGGGAGCTGTTTTTT. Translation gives CASSRRTSGGPGELFF.